This paragraph reports one TCR beta chain. The data are from a study of CD8 T cells in Susac syndrome. Reverse transcription used about 0.45 to 1 ug RNA and random hexamers. TCRdb re-derived calls from the immunoSEQ multiplex PCR reads in MiXCR, one entry per CDR3 protein. The table includes about 130,000 distinct CDR3 sequences, 90% to 95% detected once. The study sequenced TCR beta in blood CD8+ and CD4+ T cells. The authors negatively isolated CD8+ and CD4+ T cells and FACS-enriched TEMRA cells. CDR1 is SQVTM and CDR2 is ANQGSEA in the germline V gene. CDR3 size: 15 residues. The ends were cut back, 8 bases at V and 0 bases at J, with 18 bases in the middle.

This clonotype originated in a human donor in good health. The chain uses TRBV29-1 and TRBJ2-3; possible D gene TRBD1, 5 bases. The sequenced sample was CD4+ T cells from PBMCs. CDR3 protein: CSTITGAPSTDTQYF. The CDR3 coding sequence is TGCAGCACCATCACAGGAGCCCCTAGCACAGATACGCAGTATTTT.